This T cell receptor (beta chain) originates from a study of T cells in Graves' hyperthyroidism and ophthalmopathy. About the research overall: Peripheral blood was secured at the point of initial diagnosis, before any treatment.

Trimming removed 0 bases at V and 2 bases at J, with 8 bases between. CDR1 is SGHRS and CDR2 is YFSETQ in the germline V gene. CDR3 length equals 14 residues. Study-level results: Ophthalmopathy was identified by the model a median approximately 6.4 months ahead of onset. In simple terms, a model built on 13 V-J features told ophthalmopathy apart from stable hyperthyroidism.

Using RNA transcripts as the source, TCR beta CDR3 regions were amplified. RT-PCR in the first round (using the HTBI primer set) targeted the TCR CDR3. TCRdb called the multiplex PCR reads again in MiXCR, with one record for every CDR3 protein. Of roughly 740,000 distinct CDR3 sequences in the sample, roughly 15% are singletons; the top ten hold roughly 8%. About this clonotype: Its target is unknown.

V is TRBV5-1 and J is TRBJ1-2; D not resolved. This TCR came from a man younger than 35 with Graves' hyperthyroidism. The sample taken for sequencing was blood. CDR3 nucleotides: TGCGCCAGCAGCTTGGCCAGCCTGAACTATGGCTACACCTTC. Translated, it gives CASSLASLNYGYTF.